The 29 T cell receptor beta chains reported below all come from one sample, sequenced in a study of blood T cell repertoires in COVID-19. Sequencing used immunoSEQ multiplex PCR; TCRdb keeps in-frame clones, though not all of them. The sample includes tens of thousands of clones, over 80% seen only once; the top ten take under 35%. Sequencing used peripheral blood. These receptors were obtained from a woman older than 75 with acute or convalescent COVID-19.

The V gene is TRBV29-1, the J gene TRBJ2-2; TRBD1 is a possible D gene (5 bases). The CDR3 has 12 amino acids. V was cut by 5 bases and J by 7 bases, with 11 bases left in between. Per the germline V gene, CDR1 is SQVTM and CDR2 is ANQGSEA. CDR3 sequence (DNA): TGCAGCGTTTCCAGACAGAACGGGGAGCTGTTTTTT. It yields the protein CSVSRQNGELFF.

This CDR3 reads CASSRTGSADTQYF. The CDR3 DNA is TGTGCCAGCAGCCGGACAGGGAGCGCAGATACGCAGTATTTT. This chain joins TRBV14 and TRBJ2-3; 8 nucleotides agree with TRBD1. The CDR3 sequence is 14 residues long. J gave up 4 bases and V 4 bases, and 4 bases lay outside the gene matches. CDR1 and CDR2 from the germline V gene are SGHDN and FVKESK. The full variable domain, rest sourced from reference TRBV14 and TRBJ2-3, is EAGVTQFPSHSVIEKGQTVTLRCDPISGHDNLYWYRRVMGKEIKFLLHFVKESKQDESGMPNNRFLAERTGGTYSTLKVQPAELEDSGVYFCASSRTGSADTQYFGPGTRLTVL.

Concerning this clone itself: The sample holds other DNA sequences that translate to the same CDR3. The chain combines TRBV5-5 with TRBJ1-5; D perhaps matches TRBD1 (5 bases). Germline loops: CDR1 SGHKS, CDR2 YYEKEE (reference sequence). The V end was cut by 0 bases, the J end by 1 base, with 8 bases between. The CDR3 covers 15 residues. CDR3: CASSLVGGSNQPQHF. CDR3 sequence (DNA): TGTGCCAGCAGCTTGGTGGGGGGGAGCAATCAGCCCCAGCATTTT.

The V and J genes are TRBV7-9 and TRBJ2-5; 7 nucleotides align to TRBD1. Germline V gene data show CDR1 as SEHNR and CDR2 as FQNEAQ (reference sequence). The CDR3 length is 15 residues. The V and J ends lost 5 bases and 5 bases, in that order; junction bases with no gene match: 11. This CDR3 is CASSLRTGRSETQYF. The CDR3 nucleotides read TGTGCCAGCAGCCTCCGGACAGGACGTTCGGAGACCCAGTACTTC.

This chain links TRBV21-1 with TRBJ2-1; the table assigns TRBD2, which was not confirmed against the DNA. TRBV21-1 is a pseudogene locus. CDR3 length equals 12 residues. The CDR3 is CASSREGHEQFF. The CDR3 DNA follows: TGTGCCAGCAGCAGGGAGGGCCATGAGCAGTTCTTC.

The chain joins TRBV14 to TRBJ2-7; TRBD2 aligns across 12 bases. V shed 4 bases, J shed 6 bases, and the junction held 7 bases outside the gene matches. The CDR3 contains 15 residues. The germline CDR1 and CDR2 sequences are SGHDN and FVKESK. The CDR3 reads CASSLLTSGSTEQYF. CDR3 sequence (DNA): TGTGCCAGCAGCCTCCTGACTAGCGGGAGTACCGAGCAGTACTTC.

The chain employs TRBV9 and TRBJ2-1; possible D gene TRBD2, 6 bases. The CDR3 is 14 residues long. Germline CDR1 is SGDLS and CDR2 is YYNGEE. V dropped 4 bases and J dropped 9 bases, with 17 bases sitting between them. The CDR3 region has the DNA TGTGCCAGCAGCAGAGAGAGACGGGAGACTGAGCAGTTCTTC. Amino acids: CASSRERRETEQFF.

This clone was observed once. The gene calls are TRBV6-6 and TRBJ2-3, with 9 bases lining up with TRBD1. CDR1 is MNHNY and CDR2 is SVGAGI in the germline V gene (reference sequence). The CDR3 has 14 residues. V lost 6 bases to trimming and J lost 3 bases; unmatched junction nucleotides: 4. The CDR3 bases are TGTGCCAGCAGACTCGGACAGGGGACAGATACGCAGTATTTT. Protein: CASRLGQGTDTQYF.

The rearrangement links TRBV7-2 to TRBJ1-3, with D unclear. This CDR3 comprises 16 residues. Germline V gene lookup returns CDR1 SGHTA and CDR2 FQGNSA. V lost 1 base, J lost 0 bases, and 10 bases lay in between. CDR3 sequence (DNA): TGTGCCAGCAGCTTAGTGGCGGATCACTCTGGAAACACCATATATTTT. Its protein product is CASSLVADHSGNTIYF. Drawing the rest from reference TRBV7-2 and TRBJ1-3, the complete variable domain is GAGVSQSPSNKVTEKGKDVELRCDPISGHTALYWYRQSLGQGLEFLIYFQGNSAPDKSGLPSDRFSAERTGGSVSTLTIQRTQQEDSAVYLCASSLVADHSGNTIYFGEGSWLTVV.

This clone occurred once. CDR3 in DNA: TGTGCCAGCAGCTTAGTGGACAGGGTCTACGAGCAGTACTTC. This encodes CASSLVDRVYEQYF. The genes are TRBV7-9 and TRBJ2-7; 8 nucleotides agree with TRBD1. CDR1 SEHNR and CDR2 FQNEAQ come from the germline V gene (reference sequence). This CDR3 spans 14 amino acids. V lost 1 base, J lost 3 bases, and 2 bases stayed unmatched.

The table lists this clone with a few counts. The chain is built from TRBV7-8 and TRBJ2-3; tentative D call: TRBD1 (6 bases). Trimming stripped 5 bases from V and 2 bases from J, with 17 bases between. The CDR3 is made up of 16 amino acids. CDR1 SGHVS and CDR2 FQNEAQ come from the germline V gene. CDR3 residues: CASSPPGHGVTDTQYF. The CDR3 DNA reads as TGTGCCAGCAGCCCGCCGGGACACGGTGTCACAGATACGCAGTATTTT.

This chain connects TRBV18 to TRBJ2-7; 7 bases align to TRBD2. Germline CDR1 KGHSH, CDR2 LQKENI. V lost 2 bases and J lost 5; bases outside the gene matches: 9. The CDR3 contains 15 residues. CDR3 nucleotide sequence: TGTGCCAGCTCACCAGGGGAGGGCATGAGGGACGAGCAGTACTTC. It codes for CASSPGEGMRDEQYF.

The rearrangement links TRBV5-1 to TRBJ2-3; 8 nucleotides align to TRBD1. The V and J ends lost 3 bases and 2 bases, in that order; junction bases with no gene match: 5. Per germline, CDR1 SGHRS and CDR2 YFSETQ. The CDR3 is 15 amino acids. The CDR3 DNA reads TGCGCCAGCAGCTGGGGGACAGGTTACACAGATACGCAGTATTTT. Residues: CASSWGTGYTDTQYF.

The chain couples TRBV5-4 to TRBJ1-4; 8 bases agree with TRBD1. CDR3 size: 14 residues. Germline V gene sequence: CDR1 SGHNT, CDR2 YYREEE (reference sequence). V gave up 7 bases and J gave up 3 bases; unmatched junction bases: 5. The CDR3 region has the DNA TGTGCCAGCGGAAACAGGGGGTCTAATGAAAAACTGTTTTTT. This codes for CASGNRGSNEKLFF.

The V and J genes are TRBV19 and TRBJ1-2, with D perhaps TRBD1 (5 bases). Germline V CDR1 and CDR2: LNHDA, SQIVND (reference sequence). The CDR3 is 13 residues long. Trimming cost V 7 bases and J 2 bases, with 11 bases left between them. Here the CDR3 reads CASIRGKNYGYTF. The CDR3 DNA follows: TGTGCCAGTATAAGGGGAAAGAACTATGGCTACACCTTC.

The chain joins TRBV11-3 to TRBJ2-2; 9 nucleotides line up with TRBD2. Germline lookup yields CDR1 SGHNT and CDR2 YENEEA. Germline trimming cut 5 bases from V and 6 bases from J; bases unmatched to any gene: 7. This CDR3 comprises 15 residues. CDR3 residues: CASSEVAGAPGELFF. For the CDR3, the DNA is TGTGCCAGCAGCGAAGTAGCGGGAGCTCCCGGGGAGCTGTTTTTT.

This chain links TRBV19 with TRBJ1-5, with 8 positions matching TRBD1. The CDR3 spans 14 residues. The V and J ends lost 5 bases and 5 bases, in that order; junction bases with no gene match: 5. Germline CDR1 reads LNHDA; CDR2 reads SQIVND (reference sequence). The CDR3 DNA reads TGTGCCAGTAGTGGGGGGACAGGTGATCAGCCCCAGCATTTT. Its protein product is CASSGGTGDQPQHF.

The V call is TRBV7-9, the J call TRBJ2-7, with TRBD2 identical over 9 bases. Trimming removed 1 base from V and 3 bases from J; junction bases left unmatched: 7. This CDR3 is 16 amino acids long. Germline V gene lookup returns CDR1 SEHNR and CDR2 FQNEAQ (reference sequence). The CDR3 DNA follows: TGTGCCAGCAGCTTAGAACCTAGCGGGAACAACTACGAGCAGTACTTC. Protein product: CASSLEPSGNNYEQYF.

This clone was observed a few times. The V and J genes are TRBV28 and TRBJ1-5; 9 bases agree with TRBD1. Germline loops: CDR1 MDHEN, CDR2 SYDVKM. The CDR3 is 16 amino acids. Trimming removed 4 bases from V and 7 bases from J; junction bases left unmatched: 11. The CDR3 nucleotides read TGTGCCAGCAGTTCCCGGGACAGGGAGGTCGGGCAGCCCCAGCATTTT. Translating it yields CASSSRDREVGQPQHF.

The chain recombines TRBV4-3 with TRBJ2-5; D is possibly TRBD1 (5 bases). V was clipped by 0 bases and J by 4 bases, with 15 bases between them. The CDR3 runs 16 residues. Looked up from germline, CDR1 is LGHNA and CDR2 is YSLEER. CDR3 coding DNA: TGCGCCAGCAGCCAAGATCCAGGGCCCGTGGCAGAGACCCAGTACTTC. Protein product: CASSQDPGPVAETQYF.

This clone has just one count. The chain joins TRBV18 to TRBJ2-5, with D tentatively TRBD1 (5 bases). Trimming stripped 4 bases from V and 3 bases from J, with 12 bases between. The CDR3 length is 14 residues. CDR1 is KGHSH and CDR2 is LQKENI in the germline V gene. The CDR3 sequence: CASSLVDREETQYF. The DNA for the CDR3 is TGTGCCAGCTCACTGGTAGACAGAGAAGAGACCCAGTACTTC. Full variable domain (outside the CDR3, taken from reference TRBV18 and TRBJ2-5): NAGVMQNPRHLVRRRGQEARLRCSPMKGHSHVYWYRQLPEEGLKFMVYLQKENIIDESGMPKERFSAEFPKEGPSILRIQQVVRGDSAAYFCASSLVDREETQYFGPGTRLLVL.

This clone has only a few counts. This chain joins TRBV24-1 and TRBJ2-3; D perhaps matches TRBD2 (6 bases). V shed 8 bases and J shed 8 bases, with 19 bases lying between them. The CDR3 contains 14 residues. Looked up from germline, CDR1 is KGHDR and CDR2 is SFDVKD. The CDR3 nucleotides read TGTGCCACCAAGGCCACCGGCGTGGGGGGTACGCAGTATTTT. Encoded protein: CATKATGVGGTQYF.

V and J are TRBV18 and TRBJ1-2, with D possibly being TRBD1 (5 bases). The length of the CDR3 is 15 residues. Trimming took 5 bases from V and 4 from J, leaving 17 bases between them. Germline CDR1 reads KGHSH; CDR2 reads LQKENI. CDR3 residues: CASSITQGSAYGYTF. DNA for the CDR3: TGTGCCAGCTCAATAACGCAGGGATCCGCCTATGGCTACACCTTC.

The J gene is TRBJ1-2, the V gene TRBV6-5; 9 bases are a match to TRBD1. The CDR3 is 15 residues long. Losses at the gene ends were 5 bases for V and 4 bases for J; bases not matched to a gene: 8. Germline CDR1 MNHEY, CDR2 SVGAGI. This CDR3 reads CASSIAGTGSYGYTF. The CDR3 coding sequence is TGTGCCAGCAGTATAGCCGGGACAGGGTCCTATGGCTACACCTTC.

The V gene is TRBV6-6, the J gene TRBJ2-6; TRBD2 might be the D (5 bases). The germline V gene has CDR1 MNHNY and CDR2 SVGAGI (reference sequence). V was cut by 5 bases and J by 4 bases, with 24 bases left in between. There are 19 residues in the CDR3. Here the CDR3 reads CASSPPYSVLAPGANVLTF. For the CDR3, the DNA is TGTGCCAGCAGTCCCCCCTACAGTGTTCTAGCTCCCGGGGCCAACGTCCTGACTTTC.

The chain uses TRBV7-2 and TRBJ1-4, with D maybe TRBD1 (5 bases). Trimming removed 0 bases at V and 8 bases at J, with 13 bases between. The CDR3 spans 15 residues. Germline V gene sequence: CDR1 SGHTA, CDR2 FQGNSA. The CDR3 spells CASSLASGAGEKLFF. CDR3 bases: TGTGCCAGCAGCTTAGCGAGCGGGGCGGGCGAAAAACTGTTTTTT.

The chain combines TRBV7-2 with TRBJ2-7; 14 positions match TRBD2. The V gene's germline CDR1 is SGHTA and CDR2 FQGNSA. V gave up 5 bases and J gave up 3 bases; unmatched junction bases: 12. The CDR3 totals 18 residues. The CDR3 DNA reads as TGTGCCAGCAGCCAAAGTGGGACTAGCGGGAGTTTTTTCTACGAGCAGTACTTC. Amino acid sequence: CASSQSGTSGSFFYEQYF. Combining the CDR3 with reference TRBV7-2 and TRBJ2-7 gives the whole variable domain GAGVSQSPSNKVTEKGKDVELRCDPISGHTALYWYRQSLGQGLEFLIYFQGNSAPDKSGLPSDRFSAERTGGSVSTLTIQRTQQEDSAVYLCASSQSGTSGSFFYEQYFGPGTRLTVT.

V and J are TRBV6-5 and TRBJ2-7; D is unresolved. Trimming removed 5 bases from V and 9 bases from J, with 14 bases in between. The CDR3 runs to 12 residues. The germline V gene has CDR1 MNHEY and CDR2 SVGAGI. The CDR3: CASSPSYTGQYF. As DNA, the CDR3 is TGTGCCAGCAGTCCCTCCTACACGGGGCAGTACTTC.

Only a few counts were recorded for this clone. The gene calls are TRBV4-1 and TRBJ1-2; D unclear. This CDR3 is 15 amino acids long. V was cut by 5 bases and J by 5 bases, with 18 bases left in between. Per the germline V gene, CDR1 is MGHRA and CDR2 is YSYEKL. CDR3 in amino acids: CASSSSDRREYGYTF. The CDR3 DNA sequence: TGCGCCAGCAGCTCTTCGGACCGGAGGGAGTATGGCTACACCTTC.